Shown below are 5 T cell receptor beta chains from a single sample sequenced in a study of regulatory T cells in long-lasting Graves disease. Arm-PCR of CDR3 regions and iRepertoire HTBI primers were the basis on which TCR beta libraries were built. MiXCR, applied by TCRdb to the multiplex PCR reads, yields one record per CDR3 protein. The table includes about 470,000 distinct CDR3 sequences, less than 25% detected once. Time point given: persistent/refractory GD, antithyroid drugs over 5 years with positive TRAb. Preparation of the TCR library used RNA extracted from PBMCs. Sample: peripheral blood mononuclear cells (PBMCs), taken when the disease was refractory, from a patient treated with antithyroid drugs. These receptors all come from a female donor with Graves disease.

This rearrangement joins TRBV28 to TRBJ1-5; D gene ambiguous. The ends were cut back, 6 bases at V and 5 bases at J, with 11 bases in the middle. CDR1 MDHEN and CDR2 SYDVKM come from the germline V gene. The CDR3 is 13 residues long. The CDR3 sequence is CASSYGSYQPQHF. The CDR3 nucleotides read TGTGCCAGCAGCTACGGATCCTATCAGCCCCAGCATTTT.

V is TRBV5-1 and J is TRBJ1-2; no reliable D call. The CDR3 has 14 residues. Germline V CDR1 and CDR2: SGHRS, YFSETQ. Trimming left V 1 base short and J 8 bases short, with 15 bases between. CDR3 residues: CASSLSRGSEGYTF. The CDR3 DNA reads TGCGCCAGCAGCTTGAGTCGGGGATCGGAAGGCTACACCTTC.

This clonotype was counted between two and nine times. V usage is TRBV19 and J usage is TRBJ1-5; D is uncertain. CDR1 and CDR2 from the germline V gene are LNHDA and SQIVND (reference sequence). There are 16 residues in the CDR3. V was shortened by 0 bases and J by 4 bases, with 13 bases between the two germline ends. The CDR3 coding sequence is TGTGCCAGTAGTATAGATCTATGGCGATCAAATCAGCCCCAGCATTTT. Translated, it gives CASSIDLWRSNQPQHF.

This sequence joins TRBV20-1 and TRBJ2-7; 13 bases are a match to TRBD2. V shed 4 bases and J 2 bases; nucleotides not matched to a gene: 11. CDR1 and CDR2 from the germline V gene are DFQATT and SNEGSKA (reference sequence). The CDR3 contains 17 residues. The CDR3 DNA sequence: TGCAGTGCTACAGGACTAGCGGGAGAGATGAAGGCCTACGAGCAGTACTTC. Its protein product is CSATGLAGEMKAYEQYF.

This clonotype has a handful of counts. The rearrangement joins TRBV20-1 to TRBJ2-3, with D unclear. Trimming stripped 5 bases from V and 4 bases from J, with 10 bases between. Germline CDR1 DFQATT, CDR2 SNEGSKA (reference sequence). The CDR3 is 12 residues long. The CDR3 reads CSARGIADTQYF. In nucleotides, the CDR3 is TGCAGTGCTCGAGGTATCGCAGATACGCAGTATTTT.